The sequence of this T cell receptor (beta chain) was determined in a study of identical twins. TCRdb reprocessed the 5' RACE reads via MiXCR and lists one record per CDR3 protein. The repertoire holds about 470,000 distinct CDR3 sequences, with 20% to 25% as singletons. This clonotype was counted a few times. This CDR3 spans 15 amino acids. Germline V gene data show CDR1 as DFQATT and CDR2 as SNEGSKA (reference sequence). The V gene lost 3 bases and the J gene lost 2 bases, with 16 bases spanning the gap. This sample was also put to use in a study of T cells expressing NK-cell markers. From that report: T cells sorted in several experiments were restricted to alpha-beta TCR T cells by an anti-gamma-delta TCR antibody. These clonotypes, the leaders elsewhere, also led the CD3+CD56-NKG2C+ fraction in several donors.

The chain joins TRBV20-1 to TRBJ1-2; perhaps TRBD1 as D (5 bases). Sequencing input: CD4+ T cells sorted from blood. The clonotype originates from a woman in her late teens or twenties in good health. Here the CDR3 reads CSARGTGDSNYGYTF. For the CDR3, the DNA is TGCAGTGCTAGGGGTACAGGCGATTCCAACTATGGCTACACCTTC.